A selection of T cell receptor beta chains follows, all from one sample in a study of Ad26.COV2.S vaccination and SARS-CoV-2 variants. The protocol was immunoSEQ multiplex PCR, while the TCRdb copy is restricted to in-frame clones and leaves out a portion. The table has 350,000 to 550,000 clones, nearly 90% seen once. Sequenced here: peripheral blood, sampled in a trial of Ad26.COV2.S vaccine versus placebo. These TCRs come from a person between 18 and 65 years old who received the Ad26.COV2.S COVID-19 vaccine or a placebo. Both conserved end residues are part of each CDR3. D genes are given only for firm matches. The size field is filled for only some rows; it gives once, few, many or a size class.

clone size: NA; D gene: NA; V gene: TRBV18; J gene: TRBJ1-1; CDR3 protein: CASSPQGPATGTEAFF
clone size: NA; D gene: TRBD1; V gene: TRBV9; J gene: TRBJ1-2; CDR3 protein: CASSVDTGEGYTF
clone size: NA; D gene: NA; V gene: TRBV11-3; J gene: TRBJ1-1; CDR3 protein: CASSLSGTNTEAFF
clone size: NA; D gene: TRBD2; V gene: TRBV4-3; J gene: TRBJ2-2; CDR3 protein: CASSHLLSGILGGELFF
clone size: NA; D gene: NA; V gene: TRBV6-5; J gene: TRBJ2-7; CDR3 protein: CASSYPGDATYEQYF
clone size: NA; D gene: NA; V gene: TRBV19; J gene: TRBJ1-6; CDR3 protein: CASSTARLPNSPLHF
clone size: NA; D gene: NA; V gene: TRBV19; J gene: TRBJ2-3; CDR3 protein: CASTARLTSTDTQYF
clone size: NA; D gene: TRBD1; V gene: TRBV18; J gene: TRBJ1-4; CDR3 protein: CASSLDRESEKLFF
clone size: NA; D gene: TRBD1; V gene: TRBV6-4; J gene: TRBJ2-2; CDR3 protein: CASSDGTGGTGELFF
clone size: NA; D gene: NA; V gene: TRBV7-9; J gene: TRBJ1-2; CDR3 protein: CASSLEQGYGYTF
clone size: NA; D gene: NA; V gene: TRBV28; J gene: TRBJ1-2; CDR3 protein: CASSLAGIDGGYTF
clone size: NA; D gene: TRBD1; V gene: TRBV6-5; J gene: TRBJ1-1; CDR3 protein: CASRDRVHEAFF
clone size: NA; D gene: TRBD2; V gene: TRBV7-2; J gene: TRBJ2-3; CDR3 protein: CASTFRGGDTQYF
clone size: NA; D gene: NA; V gene: TRBV18; J gene: TRBJ1-4; CDR3 protein: CASSPSGQSNEKLFF
clone size: NA; D gene: NA; V gene: TRBV14; J gene: TRBJ2-6; CDR3 protein: CASSDVVEAGANVLTF
clone size: NA; D gene: NA; V gene: TRBV3-1/TRBV3-2; J gene: TRBJ2-3; CDR3 protein: CASSQASRGGADTQYF
clone size: NA; D gene: NA; V gene: TRBV4-1; J gene: TRBJ1-4; CDR3 protein: CASSQINEKLFF
clone size: NA; D gene: NA; V gene: TRBV7-2; J gene: TRBJ1-2; CDR3 protein: CASSLTGSGGGGYTF
clone size: NA; D gene: NA; V gene: TRBV12-3/TRBV12-4; J gene: TRBJ1-1; CDR3 protein: CASSPTGRTEAFF
clone size: NA; D gene: TRBD2; V gene: TRBV7-9; J gene: TRBJ2-1; CDR3 protein: CASGTSANFNEQFF
clone size: NA; D gene: NA; V gene: TRBV28; J gene: TRBJ1-1; CDR3 protein: CASNSQGRSTEAFF
clone size: NA; D gene: TRBD1; V gene: TRBV5-1; J gene: TRBJ1-4; CDR3 protein: CASSLGTGTEKLFF
clone size: NA; D gene: TRBD1; V gene: TRBV6-4; J gene: TRBJ2-2; CDR3 protein: CASSDRGLVDTGELFF
clone size: NA; D gene: TRBD2; V gene: TRBV2; J gene: TRBJ2-3; CDR3 protein: CASRLAGGADTQYF
clone size: NA; D gene: TRBD1; V gene: TRBV7-2; J gene: TRBJ1-4; CDR3 protein: CASSLDRAHEKLFF
clone size: NA; D gene: TRBD1; V gene: TRBV29-1; J gene: TRBJ1-2; CDR3 protein: CSVIQGSGYGYTF
clone size: NA; D gene: NA; V gene: TRBV4-3; J gene: TRBJ1-2; CDR3 protein: CASSSWTESNYGYTF
clone size: NA; D gene: TRBD2; V gene: TRBV4-1; J gene: TRBJ2-1; CDR3 protein: CASSLGLARGVNEQFF
clone size: NA; D gene: NA; V gene: TRBV5-4; J gene: TRBJ1-4; CDR3 protein: CASSLGGTREKLFF
clone size: NA; D gene: NA; V gene: TRBV5-1; J gene: TRBJ2-3; CDR3 protein: CASSEVSTDTQYF
clone size: once; D gene: NA; V gene: TRBV9; J gene: TRBJ2-3; CDR3 protein: CASSVGASTDTQYF
clone size: NA; D gene: NA; V gene: TRBV7-9; J gene: TRBJ2-5; CDR3 protein: CASTNQIFETQYF
clone size: NA; D gene: NA; V gene: TRBV9; J gene: TRBJ2-1; CDR3 protein: CASSGGAGTSYNEQFF
clone size: NA; D gene: NA; V gene: TRBV20-1; J gene: TRBJ1-2; CDR3 protein: CSYGEGYGYTF
clone size: NA; D gene: NA; V gene: TRBV6-4; J gene: TRBJ2-1; CDR3 protein: CASSDPPGDEQFF
clone size: once; D gene: NA; V gene: TRBV5-5; J gene: TRBJ1-2; CDR3 protein: CASSADWGVGYTF
clone size: once; D gene: NA; V gene: TRBV5-1; J gene: TRBJ2-7; CDR3 protein: CASSSQGPEGEQYF
clone size: NA; D gene: TRBD1; V gene: TRBV2; J gene: TRBJ1-6; CDR3 protein: CASSLSTGPDNSPLHF
clone size: NA; D gene: TRBD2; V gene: TRBV4-3; J gene: TRBJ2-7; CDR3 protein: CASSPRTSGGESSYEQYF
clone size: few; D gene: TRBD1; V gene: TRBV7-9; J gene: TRBJ1-2; CDR3 protein: CASSLPTGYGYTF
clone size: NA; D gene: NA; V gene: TRBV4-3; J gene: TRBJ1-4; CDR3 protein: CASSQDSRTNEKLFF